This TCR beta chain was sequenced in a study of primary melanoma T cells and metastatic recurrence (TCRdb year 2020). Context from the whole study: The cohort consisted of approximately 200 primary melanomas of stage T2 to T4, each more than 1 mm thick. The study examined whether T-cell fraction and T-cell repertoire clonality in primary melanoma tumors predicted patient outcome. Progression-free survival was the clinical outcome compared against the T-cell fraction measured by TCR beta sequencing. Histopathological grading of tumor-infiltrating lymphocytes served as the comparison point for the T-cell fraction derived from sequencing. Points the paper makes about the study in general: Adding T-cell fraction to tumor thickness reportedly improved progression-free survival prediction more than adding any other histopathological variable. Progression-free survival was reportedly predicted by the tumor T-cell fraction independently of thickness, ulceration, mitotic rate and age. An effective T-cell-mediated antitumor response in primary melanoma was presented by the authors only as a suggestion rather than as a demonstrated mechanism. A T-cell fraction above 20% appeared protective regardless of ulceration status, mitotic rate or nodal disease.

The CDR3, from cysteine to phenylalanine, totals 15 residues. The retained sequence is limited to the CDR3, 45 bases, with the frame set at the first base. V and J are truncated by 6 bases and 2 bases respectively, leaving an intervening sequence of 14 bases. Based on the germline V gene, the CDR1 and CDR2 sequences are SGHVS and FNYEAQ. With regard to this clone: Its antigen specificity is not known. Base qualities were left out, and no much larger clone turns up one base away.

Each patient's primary melanoma had been surgically resected and was viewed as potentially curable, though still at risk of metastatic recurrence. Library preparation employed the immunoSEQ multiplex PCR assay. High-throughput sequencing of the T-cell receptor beta chain was performed on primary melanoma tumor tissue. Per the original workflow: Repertoire analyses included TCRB CDR3 sharing between samples and the distribution of insertions and deletions. The predictive value of the T-cell fraction was ranked against histopathological variables by a gradient-boosted model. TCRdb stores this immuneACCESS table with in-frame sequences only. Part of the clones is absent; in the studies checked, under half of the shortfall reflects unresolved V genes, and no reason is known for the rest. The V and J calls and clone size are taken from that table; D and trimming were inferred from the DNA. The sample table lists fewer than 150 clones, 88% of them with a count of one. The top ten clonotypes cover more than 13% of the sample.

The specimen sequenced was melanoma tumor tissue. The origin of this receptor is a human donor with melanoma. The rearrangement combines TRBV7-6 with TRBJ1-3; a tentative D match to TRBD1 spans 5 bases. The bases read TGTGCCAGCAGAAGAACCCCAGGGCCTGGAAACACCATATATTTT. Its translation is CASRRTPGPGNTIYF.